This entry concerns a single TCR beta chain. The target of this receptor is not known. There are no base qualities to consult, and no much larger clone falls within one base. Taken from the germline V gene, the CDR1 and CDR2 loops are SNHLY and FYNNEI. The CDR3 goes from the cysteine to the phenylalanine over 13 residues. Of the read, only the CDR3 DNA is kept; its 39 bases are in frame from base 1. V is cut by 6 bases and J by 1 base, and the space between the germline ends is 9 bases. The protocol used for the library was the immunoSEQ multiplex PCR assay. TCRdb retrieved this table from immuneACCESS and kept in-frame rearrangements only. Not all clones are present; in checked studies, unresolved V genes account for under half, and no reason is known for the remainder. The sample data list about 77,000 clones, and 85% to 95% of these were observed just once. The ten largest account for 5.8% of the sample.

The data originate from a study of control samples from healthy donors and cancer patients (TCRdb year 2020). The rearrangement joined TRBV2 to TRBJ1-1; perhaps TRBD1 is the D gene, with 5 bases matching. Sequenced: blood. The clonotype was recovered from a woman aged 55-69 years in good health. The nucleotides are TGTGCCAGCAGGGACGACAGGAACACTGAAGCTTTCTTT. It encodes CASRDDRNTEAFF.